The 29 T cell receptor beta chains reported below all come from one sample, sequenced in a study of blood T cell repertoires in COVID-19 (dated by TCRdb to 2018 to 2020). The method behind the library was the immunoSEQ multiplex PCR assay. Drawn from immuneACCESS, this table holds only the in-frame rearrangements with V and J called that TCRdb kept. Clones are partly lost; checked studies trace under half to an unresolved V gene and leave the rest unexplained. For this sample there are 50,000 to 55,000 clones; just under 90% appear just once. The ten largest clones represent approximately 3.9% of the sample. What was sequenced was peripheral blood. The receptors were gathered from a man aged 50-60 years with acute or convalescent COVID-19.

The J gene is TRBJ2-2, the V gene TRBV5-1; no clear D gene. V lost 2 bases and J lost 8, with 16 bases in between. Germline V lookup: CDR1 SGHRS, CDR2 YFSETQ. The CDR3 extends over 15 amino acids. The CDR3 loop is CASSFRLNGAGELFF. CDR3 DNA: TGCGCCAGCAGCTTCCGACTGAACGGTGCGGGGGAGCTGTTTTTT.

This clone was counted a single time. The chain has TRBV6-5 and TRBJ1-1; D is possibly TRBD1 (6 bases). The V end lost 11 bases, the J end lost 8 bases, and 18 bases lay between the germline ends. CDR1 MNHEY and CDR2 SVGAGI come from the germline V gene. CDR3 length equals 12 residues. The CDR3 sequence: CAARGGDWEAFF. The CDR3 coding sequence is TGTGCCGCTCGGGGGGGCGATTGGGAAGCTTTCTTT.

The chain combines TRBV7-9 with TRBJ2-4, with a weak D call TRBD1 (5 bases). Germline V gives CDR1 SEHNR, CDR2 FQNEAQ (reference sequence). V was trimmed by 3 bases and J by 0 bases, leaving 15 bases between them. The CDR3 extends over 17 amino acids. The CDR3 here is CASSFPRQTEAKNIQYF. The CDR3 region has the DNA TGTGCCAGCAGCTTCCCTAGACAGACGGAAGCCAAAAACATTCAGTACTTC.

The chain employs TRBV4-1 and TRBJ2-5; maybe TRBD1 (6 bases). V was pared by 1 base and J by 3 bases, with 12 bases between. This CDR3 region has 15 residues. Germline V gene data show CDR1 as MGHRA and CDR2 as YSYEKL. The CDR3, as DNA: TGCGCCAGCAGCCAAGCTTACAGGGTCGAAGAGACCCAGTACTTC. As protein: CASSQAYRVEETQYF.

The chain carries TRBV5-1 and TRBJ1-1; possible D gene TRBD1, 5 bases. The CDR3 length is 14 residues. The V end lost 6 bases, the J end lost 0 bases, and 12 bases lay between the germline ends. Germline values: CDR1 SGHRS, CDR2 YFSETQ. DNA of the CDR3: TGCGCCAGCAACGGAGGGACCGTGAACACTGAAGCTTTCTTT. It codes for CASNGGTVNTEAFF. The complete variable domain, with remaining parts taken from reference TRBV5-1 and TRBJ1-1, reads KAGVTQTPRYLIKTRGQQVTLSCSPISGHRSVSWYQQTPGQGLQFLFEYFSETQRNKGNFPGRFSGRQFSNSRSEMNVSTLELGDSALYLCASNGGTVNTEAFFGQGTRLTVV.

This chain uses TRBV5-5 with TRBJ2-7; 7 positions match TRBD1. The CDR3 is made up of 15 amino acids. J was trimmed by 3 bases and V by 2 bases; bases with no gene match: 8. Per germline, CDR1 SGHKS and CDR2 YYEKEE (reference sequence). In nucleotides, the CDR3 is TGTGCCAGCAGCTTCTGGCCCGGGACAGACTACGAGCAGTACTTC. It encodes CASSFWPGTDYEQYF. Complete variable domain (other parts from reference TRBV5-5 and TRBJ2-7): DAGVTQSPTHLIKTRGQQVTLRCSPISGHKSVSWYQQVLGQGPQFIFQYYEKEERGRGNFPDRFSARQFPNYSSELNVNALLLGDSALYLCASSFWPGTDYEQYFGPGTRLTVT.

This chain links TRBV19 with TRBJ1-5, with 7 bases identical to TRBD1. This CDR3 region has 16 residues. J was trimmed by 0 bases and V by 5 bases; bases with no gene match: 7. CDR1 is LNHDA and CDR2 is SQIVND in the germline V gene (reference sequence). The CDR3 bases are TGTGCCAGTAGTTTCAGACAGGGCGATAGCAATCAGCCCCAGCATTTT. It encodes CASSFRQGDSNQPQHF.

The chain employs TRBV5-1 and TRBJ1-1; 7 bases are a match to TRBD1. The germline V gene has CDR1 SGHRS and CDR2 YFSETQ. Germline trimming cut 3 bases from V and 5 bases from J; bases unmatched to any gene: 1. The CDR3 runs 12 residues. CDR3 loop: CASSWGQTEAFF. CDR3 sequence (DNA): TGCGCCAGCAGCTGGGGACAGACTGAAGCTTTCTTT.

The rearrangement links TRBV5-6 to TRBJ2-1; D is ambiguous. The V and J ends lost 6 bases and 2 bases respectively, with 15 bases between them. The CDR3 totals 15 residues. In germline, CDR1 is SGHDT, CDR2 YYEEEE. The CDR3 loop reads CASKNPSQTYNEQFF. The CDR3 bases are TGTGCCAGCAAAAACCCGTCACAGACCTACAATGAGCAGTTCTTC.

The genes are TRBV21-1 and TRBJ1-5. TRBV21-1 is assigned pseudogene status. This CDR3 region has 16 residues. The CDR3 sequence is CASSSGAPACNQPQHF. CDR3 DNA: TGTGCCAGCAGCAGCGGGGCCCCAGCGTGCAATCAGCCCCAGCATTTT.

This chain uses TRBV29-1 with TRBJ2-7; 12 positions agree with TRBD1. V lost 8 bases and J lost 3; bases outside the gene matches: 5. There are 13 residues in the CDR3. Germline V CDR1 and CDR2: SQVTM, ANQGSEA. CDR3 sequence reads: CSYGTGGNYEQYF. Here the CDR3 DNA reads TGCAGCTACGGGACAGGGGGCAACTACGAGCAGTACTTC.

This clone has more than one count but fewer than ten. The chain uses TRBV12-3 or TRBV12-4 and TRBJ2-5; D is perhaps TRBD2 (5 bases). The V gene lost 3 bases and the J gene lost 5 bases, with 7 bases spanning the gap. This CDR3 is 12 amino acids long. CDR3: CASSFEGETQYF. CDR3 DNA: TGTGCCAGCAGTTTTGAGGGTGAGACCCAGTACTTC.

This clone was seen a single time. In DNA, the CDR3 is TGTGCCAGCAGCTTAAGGGCTTCGGGGGGGTCGGTGTTGAGAGAGACCCAGTACTTC. Its translation: CASSLRASGGSVLRETQYF. The V call is TRBV7-6, the J call TRBJ2-5; 8 positions match TRBD2. Germline-derived CDR1 and CDR2 are SGHVS and FNYEAQ. The CDR3 totals 19 residues. V was clipped by 2 bases and J by 4 bases; unmatched bases: 18. The whole variable domain, filled in from reference TRBV7-6 and TRBJ2-5, reads GAGVSQSPRYKVTKRGQDVALRCDPISGHVSLYWYRQALGQGPEFLTYFNYEAQQDKSGLPNDRFSAERPEGSISTLTIQRTEQRDSAMYRCASSLRASGGSVLRETQYFGPGTRLLVL.

The chain uses TRBV7-2 and TRBJ2-7; possible D gene TRBD1, 5 bases. Trimming cost V 6 bases and J 0 bases, with 15 bases left between them. In germline, CDR1 is SGHTA, CDR2 FQGNSA. The CDR3 extends over 15 amino acids. This CDR3 reads CASRRTQESSYEQYF. The CDR3 nucleotides are TGTGCCAGCAGACGAACACAGGAGAGCTCCTACGAGCAGTACTTC.

The gene calls are TRBV2 and TRBJ1-2, with D possibly matching TRBD1 (5 bases). The CDR3 is 19 residues long. Looked up from germline, CDR1 is SNHLY and CDR2 is FYNNEI. V dropped 5 bases and J dropped 4 bases, with 29 bases sitting between them. The CDR3 nucleotides read TGTGCCAGCAGTCCCAGCGGAGGGAGGCTCCTCCGGGGCACCTATGGCTACACCTTC. This sequence encodes CASSPSGGRLLRGTYGYTF.

V gene TRBV7-2 combines with J gene TRBJ1-2, with a possible D match to TRBD1 (6 bases). The CDR3 spans 15 residues. V shed 0 bases and J shed 4 bases, with 12 bases lying between them. Germline V gives CDR1 SGHTA, CDR2 FQGNSA. The CDR3 DNA is TGTGCCAGCAGCTTAGCCTCCGGGGGGGCCTATGGCTACACCTTC. Translation gives CASSLASGGAYGYTF. Variable domain in full (rest from reference TRBV7-2 and TRBJ1-2): GAGVSQSPSNKVTEKGKDVELRCDPISGHTALYWYRQSLGQGLEFLIYFQGNSAPDKSGLPSDRFSAERTGGSVSTLTIQRTQQEDSAVYLCASSLASGGAYGYTFGSGTRLTVV.

V gene TRBV28 combines with J gene TRBJ1-2; tentatively, D is TRBD1 (6 bases). Looked up from germline, CDR1 is MDHEN and CDR2 is SYDVKM. Trimming cost V 5 bases and J 8 bases, with 21 bases left between them. The CDR3 consists of 15 residues. The CDR3 reads CASSSNIEGVDGYTF. CDR3 nucleotides: TGTGCCAGCAGTAGCAATATAGAGGGGGTTGACGGCTACACCTTC.

This rearrangement joins TRBV14 to TRBJ1-3; 10 nucleotides match TRBD1. The CDR3 consists of 16 residues. Germline V lookup: CDR1 SGHDN, CDR2 FVKESK. The V segment lost 3 bases and the J segment 1 base; nucleotides outside the gene matches: 3. The CDR3 sequence is CASSQTGGRSGNTIYF. The DNA for the CDR3 is TGTGCCAGCAGCCAGACAGGGGGCCGGTCTGGAAACACCATATATTTT. The full variable domain, rest sourced from reference TRBV14 and TRBJ1-3, is EAGVTQFPSHSVIEKGQTVTLRCDPISGHDNLYWYRRVMGKEIKFLLHFVKESKQDESGMPNNRFLAERTGGTYSTLKVQPAELEDSGVYFCASSQTGGRSGNTIYFGEGSWLTVV.

The chain recombines TRBV28 with TRBJ1-2, with D uncertain. The CDR3 contains 14 residues. Trimming removed 1 base at V and 9 bases at J, with 15 bases between. The germline gives CDR1 MDHEN, CDR2 SYDVKM. Here the CDR3 DNA reads TGTGCCAGCAGTTTATTAGTTCTGAGGGCCAGCTACACCTTC. It specifies CASSLLVLRASYTF.

This clone was counted once. The rearrangement links TRBV11-2 to TRBJ2-1; 11 nucleotides agree with TRBD2. Germline-derived CDR1 and CDR2 are SGHAT and FQNNGV. This CDR3 spans 16 amino acids. V lost 0 bases to trimming and J lost 10 bases; unmatched junction nucleotides: 8. CDR3 loop: CASSLEVSGRAGEQFF. CDR3 DNA sequence: TGTGCCAGCAGCTTAGAAGTTAGCGGGAGGGCGGGCGAGCAGTTCTTC.

CDR3 protein: CASSTSGGTDTQYF. The CDR3 DNA is TGCGCCAGCAGCACGAGCGGGGGCACAGATACGCAGTATTTT. J is TRBJ2-3 and V is TRBV5-1; 7 nucleotides line up with TRBD2. J was trimmed by 1 base and V by 4 bases; bases with no gene match: 3. Per germline, CDR1 SGHRS and CDR2 YFSETQ. The CDR3 runs 14 residues. Full variable domain (rest looked up from reference TRBV5-1 and TRBJ2-3): KAGVTQTPRYLIKTRGQQVTLSCSPISGHRSVSWYQQTPGQGLQFLFEYFSETQRNKGNFPGRFSGRQFSNSRSEMNVSTLELGDSALYLCASSTSGGTDTQYFGPGTRLTVL.

The V gene is TRBV21-1, the J gene TRBJ2-7; whether TRBD1, the table's D call, matches the DNA was not checked. TRBV21-1 is a listed pseudogene. The CDR3 has 16 amino acids. The CDR3 region has the DNA TGTGCCAGCAGCAAAGTGTGGGCGCCCGACCGCTACGAGCAGTACTTC. It specifies CASSKVWAPDRYEQYF.

The V gene is TRBV6-6, the J gene TRBJ1-2, with TRBD1 as a possible D gene (5 bases). V lost 2 bases to trimming and J lost 0 bases, with 10 bases between them. The CDR3 length is 15 residues. Germline V CDR1 and CDR2: MNHNY, SVGAGI (reference sequence). The CDR3 DNA is TGTGCCAGCAGTTACAGGGGCAGATCTAACTATGGCTACACCTTC. This gives the protein CASSYRGRSNYGYTF.

This rearrangement joins TRBV10-3 to TRBJ2-1; no clear D. Germline V gene sequence: CDR1 ENHRY, CDR2 SYGVKD. The CDR3 runs to 14 residues. Trimming cost V 0 bases and J 4 bases, with 7 bases left between them. The CDR3 DNA follows: TGTGCCATCAGTGAGTCAAGCACTTACAATGAGCAGTTCTTC. As protein: CAISESSTYNEQFF.

This clone was seen a few times. This chain links TRBV4-2 with TRBJ1-3; D is unresolved. V lost 0 bases and J 2 bases, leaving 8 bases between the germline ends. The CDR3 is 15 residues long. CDR1 and CDR2 from the germline V gene are LGHNA and YNFKEQ. This CDR3 reads CASSQDSGPGNTIYF. DNA for the CDR3: TGTGCCAGCAGCCAAGACTCGGGTCCTGGAAACACCATATATTTT.

The chain employs TRBV3-1 (or the pseudogene TRBV3-2) and TRBJ1-1; 8 positions match TRBD1. The CDR3 runs 14 residues. The germline V gene has CDR1 LGHDT and CDR2 YNNKEL (reference sequence). The V gene end was trimmed by 3 bases and the J gene end by 3 bases; junction bases not matched to a gene: 3. The chain's CDR3 is CASSQDRADTEAFF. The CDR3 coding sequence is TGTGCCAGCAGCCAGGACAGGGCCGACACTGAAGCTTTCTTT.

The genes are TRBV30 and TRBJ2-7; D might be TRBD2 (5 bases). Trimming took off 0 bases at V and 3 bases at J, with 9 bases between the two ends. Germline V gives CDR1 GTSNPN, CDR2 SVGIG (reference sequence). The length of the CDR3 is 13 residues. CDR3 sequence (DNA): TGTGCCTGGAGTGTAAAAGAGGGCTACGAGCAGTACTTC. Translating it yields CAWSVKEGYEQYF.

As for this clone: Mismatch with germline at one junction end may stem from a read error. The J gene is TRBJ2-7, the V gene TRBV19, with 9 bases matching TRBD1. There are 14 residues in the CDR3. The germline gives CDR1 LNHDA, CDR2 SQIVND (reference sequence). The CDR3 spells CASSRTGASDEQYF. Written as DNA, the CDR3 is TGTGCCAGTAGCCGGACAGGGGCCTCCGACGAGCAGTACTTC.

The chain is built from TRBV27 and TRBJ1-2; D perhaps matches TRBD1 (5 bases). Deletions cut 5 bases from V and 0 bases from J, with 19 bases between. The CDR3 is made up of 17 amino acids. Germline V gene sequence: CDR1 MNHEY, CDR2 SMNVEV (reference sequence). In DNA, the CDR3 is TGTGCCAGCAGTCCCCGACAGACTTACACACCTAACTATGGCTACACCTTC. Translated, it gives CASSPRQTYTPNYGYTF.